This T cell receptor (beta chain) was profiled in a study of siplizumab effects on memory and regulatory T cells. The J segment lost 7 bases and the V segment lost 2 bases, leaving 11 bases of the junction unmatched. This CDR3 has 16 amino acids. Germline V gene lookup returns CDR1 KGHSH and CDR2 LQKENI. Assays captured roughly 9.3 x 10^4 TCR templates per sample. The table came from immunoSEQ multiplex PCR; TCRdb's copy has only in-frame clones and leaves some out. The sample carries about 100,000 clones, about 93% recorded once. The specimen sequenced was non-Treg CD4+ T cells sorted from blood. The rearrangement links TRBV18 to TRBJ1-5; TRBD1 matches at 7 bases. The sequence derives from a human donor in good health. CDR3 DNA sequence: TGTGCCAGCTCACCATTACAAACAGGGGTACACCAGCCCCAGCATTTT. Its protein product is CASSPLQTGVHQPQHF.